Listed below are T cell receptor beta chains from one sample, sequenced in a study of OX40 agonist ivuxolimab in advanced cancers. The repertoire was sequenced with immunoSEQ multiplex PCR; TCRdb's copy has only in-frame clones and lacks some. The sample includes tens of thousands of clones, almost 90% seen only once; the top ten take 2.5% to 3%. The starting material was CD4+ or CD8+ T cells sorted from blood, obtained in a trial of the OX40 agonist ivuxolimab. These receptors were collected from an adult with an advanced solid tumor such as melanoma, head and neck, liver or kidney cancer. CDR3s include the opening cysteine and the closing phenylalanine or tryptophan. Each record gives: D gene, J gene, clone size, V gene, CDR3 protein, CDR3 DNA. A D gene is named only where the DNA matches it firmly. Size values are once, few and many counts, or a class for expanded clones, and some rows have none.

>TRBD1|TRBJ1-1|.|TRBV5-1
CASSLAEGTVWAEAFF
TGCGCCAGCAGCTTGGCCGAGGGGACAGTGTGGGCTGAAGCTTTCTTT
>TRBD1|TRBJ2-2|.|TRBV10-3
CAITSQGRNTGELFF
TGTGCCATCACCTCACAGGGGAGGAACACCGGGGAGCTGTTTTTT
>.|TRBJ1-1|.|TRBV6-1
CASSTQGGTEAFF
TGTGCCAGCAGTACACAGGGAGGCACTGAAGCTTTCTTT
>.|TRBJ2-7|.|TRBV2
CASILHQDDEQYF
TGTGCCAGCATACTACACCAAGACGACGAGCAGTACTTC
>.|TRBJ2-1|once|TRBV28
CASSPTGYNEQFF
TGTGCCAGCAGTCCAACAGGCTACAATGAGCAGTTCTTC
>TRBD2|TRBJ2-1|few|TRBV18
CASSRRTSGSRGEQFF
TGTGCCAGCTCACGAAGGACTAGCGGGAGTCGGGGTGAGCAGTTCTTC
>.|TRBJ2-2|.|TRBV30
CAWKGTQNTGELFF
TGTGCCTGGAAAGGGACGCAGAACACCGGGGAGCTGTTTTTT
>.|TRBJ2-5|.|TRBV23-1
CASSQYLRASGTQYF
TGCGCCAGCAGTCAATATTTACGGGCGTCTGGGACCCAGTACTTC
>TRBD2|TRBJ2-7|.|TRBV18
CASSPRGLATPYEQYF
TGTGCCAGCTCACCAAGGGGACTAGCGACCCCCTACGAGCAGTACTTC
>.|TRBJ1-5|.|TRBV6-5
CASRHRDWGRQPQHF
TGTGCCAGCCGACACAGGGATTGGGGGCGTCAGCCCCAGCATTTT
>TRBD1|TRBJ2-1|.|TRBV18
CASSRLIGQGISNEQFF
TGTGCCAGCTCACGGCTCATTGGACAGGGGATATCCAATGAGCAGTTCTTC
>.|TRBJ1-3|.|TRBV7-9
CASSFATDSGNTIYF
TGTGCCAGCAGCTTCGCGACAGACTCTGGAAACACCATATATTTT
>TRBD1|TRBJ2-7|once|TRBV6-1
CASISGQGGEQYF
TGTGCCAGCATATCAGGACAGGGGGGCGAGCAGTACTTC
>.|TRBJ2-7|.|TRBV27
CASSLEGLPSSYEQYF
TGTGCCAGCAGTTTAGAGGGACTCCCAAGCTCCTACGAGCAGTACTTC
>TRBD1|TRBJ2-7|.|TRBV28
CASNPGPDRVFNEQYF
TGTGCCAGCAACCCCGGTCCGGACAGGGTGTTCAACGAGCAGTACTTC
>.|TRBJ1-2|.|TRBV9
CASSSHPSGTLILNYGYTF
TGTGCCAGCAGCTCACACCCATCCGGAACCCTAATCCTAAACTATGGCTACACCTTC
>TRBD2|TRBJ2-3|.|TRBV5-1
CASSYSGLAGTDTQYF
TGCGCCAGCAGTTACTCCGGACTAGCGGGCACAGATACGCAGTATTTT
>TRBD1|TRBJ2-7|.|TRBV10-3
CATTGGSYEQYF
TGTGCCACTACAGGGGGTTCCTACGAGCAGTACTTC
>TRBD2|TRBJ2-5|.|TRBV5-1
CASSSPTGLEETQYF
TGCGCCAGCAGCTCCCCCACCGGACTAGAAGAGACCCAGTACTTC
>.|TRBJ2-2|.|TRBV14
CASSLTSKTGELFF
TGTGCCAGCAGCCTCACGTCCAAGACCGGGGAGCTGTTTTTT
>.|TRBJ1-2|.|TRBV28
CASTLTRAGGYTF
TGTGCCAGCACTCTTACCAGGGCTGGTGGCTACACCTTC
>.|TRBJ1-1|few|TRBV29-1
CSVKRSGLNTEAFF
TGCAGCGTTAAAAGGTCTGGCCTGAACACTGAAGCTTTCTTT
>.|TRBJ1-2|.|TRBV6-6
CATTDLYGYTF
TGTGCCACCACCGACCTCTATGGCTACACCTTC
>.|TRBJ2-7|many|TRBV25-1
CASSDNLSYEQYF
TGTGCCAGCAGTGATAACTTGTCCTACGAGCAGTACTTC
>.|TRBJ2-7|once|TRBV11-3
CASSLQSYEQYF
TGTGCCAGCAGCTTACAATCCTACGAGCAGTACTTC
>.|TRBJ1-3|.|TRBV2
CASRADSGNTIYF
TGTGCCAGCCGGGCAGACTCTGGAAACACCATATATTTT
>TRBD2|TRBJ2-1|.|TRBV18
CASSPPFGAGDSNEQFF
TGTGCCAGCTCACCACCCTTTGGCGCGGGAGATTCCAATGAGCAGTTCTTC
>TRBD1|TRBJ1-2|.|TRBV5-6
CASSLSPTGPTGGYTF
TGTGCCAGCAGCTTGAGCCCGACAGGGCCCACGGGGGGCTACACCTTC
>.|TRBJ2-2|.|TRBV11-3
CASSLARGTGELFF
TGTGCCAGCAGCTTAGCCCGGGGAACCGGGGAGCTGTTTTTT
>.|TRBJ2-7|once|TRBV6-1
CASSEALGGYEQYF
TGTGCCAGCAGTGAAGCCCTCGGAGGCTACGAGCAGTACTTC
>TRBD1|TRBJ1-1|.|TRBV7-3
CASSQGALGTEAFF
TGTGCCAGCAGCCAGGGGGCTTTAGGCACTGAAGCTTTCTTT
>.|TRBJ2-3|.|TRBV21-1
CASSNLPLGWLPPDTQYF
TGTGCCAGCAGCAATTTGCCCCTTGGGTGGCTACCCCCGGATACGCAGTATTTT
>TRBD2|TRBJ2-3|.|TRBV10-2
CASSGRGGTDTQYF
TGCGCCAGCAGTGGGCGGGGGGGCACAGATACGCAGTATTTT
>TRBD1|TRBJ1-1|.|TRBV28
CASRPHNRGLMNTEAFF
TGTGCCAGCAGGCCTCACAACAGGGGCCTGATGAACACTGAAGCTTTCTTT
>.|TRBJ2-7|.|TRBV4-1
CASSQGADSSYEQYF
TGCGCCAGCAGCCAAGGGGCGGACAGCTCCTACGAGCAGTACTTC
>.|TRBJ1-4|.|TRBV19
CASSKLTELGEKLFF
TGTGCCAGTAGTAAGCTGACAGAGTTGGGTGAAAAACTGTTTTTT
>.|TRBJ1-1|once|TRBV5-1
CASSSDGLMNTEAFF
TGCGCCAGCAGCTCCGACGGCCTAATGAACACTGAAGCTTTCTTT
>TRBD1|TRBJ1-5|.|TRBV2
CASSVGQGNQPQHF
TGTGCCAGCAGTGTGGGACAGGGGAATCAGCCCCAGCATTTT
>TRBD1|TRBJ1-5|.|TRBV18
CASSPGDREVAQPQHF
TGTGCCAGCTCCCCGGGGGACAGGGAAGTAGCTCAGCCCCAGCATTTT
>.|TRBJ1-1|.|TRBV27
CASRSTRGDTEAFF
TGTGCCAGCAGAAGTACTAGAGGGGACACTGAAGCTTTCTTT
>.|TRBJ2-2|.|TRBV2
CASSEGQNTGELFF
TGTGCCAGCAGTGAAGGACAGAACACCGGGGAGCTGTTTTTT
>.|TRBJ2-7|.|TRBV6-5
CASSYPSMEQYF
TGTGCCAGCAGTTACCCCTCCATGGAGCAGTACTTC
>.|TRBJ2-3|.|TRBV6-5
CASRPGTATDTQYF
TGTGCCAGCAGACCCGGGACGGCAACAGATACGCAGTATTTT
>TRBD2|TRBJ2-3|.|TRBV5-4
CASSLGTSGGADTQYF
TGTGCCAGCAGCTTGGGGACTAGCGGGGGAGCAGATACGCAGTATTTT
>.|TRBJ2-5|once|TRBV19
CASSIGDTEETQYF
TGTGCCAGTAGTATCGGGGACACGGAAGAGACCCAGTACTTC
>TRBD1|TRBJ2-3|.|TRBV2
CASRGTGKDTQYF
TGTGCCAGCAGGGGGACAGGGAAAGATACGCAGTATTTT
>.|TRBJ2-6|.|TRBV4-1
CASSQDLVSGANVLTF
TGCGCCAGCAGCCAAGATTTGGTCTCTGGGGCCAACGTCCTGACTTTC
>.|TRBJ2-3|.|TRBV5-1
CASSLDWVDTQYF
TGCGCCAGCAGCTTGGATTGGGTGGATACGCAGTATTTT
>.|TRBJ2-5|.|TRBV4-1
CASSQRAGRETQYF
TGCGCCAGCAGCCAGCGAGCGGGCAGGGAGACCCAGTACTTC
>.|TRBJ2-1|.|TRBV23-1
CASSQSFRNEQFF
TGCGCCAGCAGTCAATCATTTCGCAATGAGCAGTTCTTC
>TRBD1|TRBJ2-1|.|TRBV11-2
CASSRTGVTYNEQFF
TGTGCCAGCAGCCGGACAGGGGTTACCTACAATGAGCAGTTCTTC
>.|TRBJ1-2|.|TRBV18
CASSPSDSNYGYTF
TGTGCCAGCTCACCCTCAGACAGCAACTATGGCTACACCTTC
>.|TRBJ1-2|.|TRBV5-6
CASSQGVDVDGYTF
TGTGCCAGCTCACAGGGCGTTGACGTGGATGGCTACACCTTC
>.|TRBJ2-7|.|TRBV7-3
CASSLGREDYEQYF
TGTGCCAGCAGCTTAGGGCGGGAAGACTACGAGCAGTACTTC